Included here is one T cell receptor (beta chain) sequence, with context. This clonotype has at least ten counts. Its recognized antigen is unknown. Per-base qualities were not stored, and no clone one base away is much larger. Trimming at the junction amounts to 1 base on V and 7 bases on J, and the germline ends lie 10 bases apart. The CDR3, cysteine through phenylalanine, is 13 amino acids long. The kept DNA is CDR3 alone, 39 bases in frame from the first base. Sequences LGHDT (CDR1) and YNNKEL (CDR2) are obtained from the germline V gene (reference sequence). The data are from a study of early T cells in non-severe SARS-CoV-2 infection (dated by TCRdb to the early 2020s). For the study in its entirety: TCR sequencing used bulk RNA from unsorted whole blood, so alpha and beta chains could not be paired. General findings and caveats noted by the study authors: VDJdb matching was skewed toward anti-spike CD8 responses, so virus-specific expansions were likely underestimated and private and CD4 specificities were missed.

The library came from 5' RACE. Sequenced on a NextSeq 500. To correct for sequencing error and PCR bias, the TCR library protocol tagged individual cDNA molecules with unique molecular identifiers. Both TCR alpha and beta chains were sequenced, and tight co-correlation was observed between alpha and beta sequence abundances in each sample. From the authors' description of their analysis: V gene, J gene and CDR3 annotation of TCR sequences was performed with Decombinator V4. TCRs were defined as expanded if a significant change between any two time points was detected under a Poisson model with p below 0.0001. TCR abundances were normalised to the total number of TCRs sequenced per sample and were expressed as counts per million. TRAV1-2 paired with TRAJ12, TRAJ20 or TRAJ33 defined MAIT TCRs, while TRAV10 paired with TRAJ18 defined iNKT TCRs. VDJdb, accessed 1 November 2021, was searched for CMV, EBV and SARS-CoV-2 annotated TCRs, with TCRs annotated for multiple antigens excluded. TCRdb itself trimmed the public reads at Q25 with fastp, ran MiXCR and retained productive beta chains. Every distinct CDR3 protein forms one entry, paired with its most common genes and DNA. TCRdb assigned the V and J calls; the authors' analysis was not used. Within this sample are tens of thousands of distinct CDR3 sequences, with roughly 15% of them counted one time only. Roughly 6% of the sample rests with the top ten.

The study was a case-control design nested within a healthcare worker cohort in London, UK, with weekly nasopharyngeal swab PCR tests and blood sampling. Healthcare workers were recruited between 23 and 31 March 2020, during the week of the UK lockdown, and were followed weekly for up to about 15 weeks. This chain is built from TRBV3-1 and TRBJ1-1, and the D gene may be TRBD1, 5 bases matching. Sequencing input: whole blood. The clonotype originates from an adult who was a healthcare worker with PCR-confirmed SARS-CoV-2 infection or an uninfected control (not recorded which). DNA sequence: TGTGCCAGCAGCCAAGTCTCCGGGGGTGAAGCTTTCTTT. It translates as CASSQVSGGEAFF.